A selection of T cell receptor beta chains follows, all from one sample in a study of T cells in tumors after PD-1 blockade. TCRdb's table, derived via immunoSEQ multiplex PCR, lists solely in-frame clones and lacks some. In the table there are tens of thousands of clones, approximately 79% of which are singletons. The material was PBMCs, obtained after anti-PD-1 treatment. The receptors derive from a human donor with basal cell carcinoma. Both conserved end residues are part of each CDR3. A D gene is named only where the DNA matches it firmly. Clone sizes are given selectively: once, few, many, or a class where the clone is expanded.

size,J,V,D,DNA,CDR3
-,TRBJ2-1,TRBV10-3,-,TGTGCCATCAGTGGAGGAAGGCAGTTCTCCTACAATGAGCAGTTCTTC,CAISGGRQFSYNEQFF
-,TRBJ2-1,TRBV2,TRBD1,TGTGCCAGCAGTCCCGGGACAGGCTCGGATCCGTTCTTC,CASSPGTGSDPFF
-,TRBJ2-7,TRBV6-6,TRBD1,TGTGCCAGCGCACCCCCCGGGACAGTCTCCTACGAGCAGTACTTC,CASAPPGTVSYEQYF
few,TRBJ1-1,TRBV10-2,-,TGCGCCAGCACCCCTCAGGGCAACACTGAAGCTTTCTTT,CASTPQGNTEAFF
-,TRBJ1-3,TRBV10-2,-,TGCGCCAGCAGTGAGTCTGGAAGGGTGTCTGGAAACACCATATATTTT,CASSESGRVSGNTIYF
-,TRBJ1-3,TRBV19,-,TGTGCCAGTAGTAGACAGGTCTCTGGAAACACCATATATTTT,CASSRQVSGNTIYF
-,TRBJ2-5,TRBV30,TRBD1,TGTGCCTGGAGTCCGACAGGGGTCCAGTACTTC,CAWSPTGVQYF
-,TRBJ2-3,TRBV7-8,TRBD2,TGTGCCAGCAGCTTAGTACCGGGGACTAGCCCCACAGATACGCAGTATTTT,CASSLVPGTSPTDTQYF
-,TRBJ1-2,TRBV28,-,TGTGCCAGCAGTTTGGGCTTTAGGGACTATGGCTACACCTTC,CASSLGFRDYGYTF
-,TRBJ2-7,TRBV19,TRBD1,TGTGCCAGTAGTATAGCCTGGCGGACAGGACTCTACGAGCAGTACTTC,CASSIAWRTGLYEQYF
-,TRBJ1-5,TRBV28,-,TGTGCCAGCAGTTTAGGAGGAACCAATCAGCCCCAGCATTTT,CASSLGGTNQPQHF
-,TRBJ2-1,TRBV3-1/TRBV3-2,-,TGTGCCAGCAGCCAAGTTACAGGGAATGAGCAGTTCTTC,CASSQVTGNEQFF
-,TRBJ2-6,TRBV3-1/TRBV3-2,TRBD2,TGTGCCAGCAGTCGTGGACTAGCTTTTTCTGGGGCCAACGTCCTGACTTTC,CASSRGLAFSGANVLTF
-,TRBJ1-4,TRBV5-1,TRBD1,TGCGCCAGCAGCTTAACCGGGACAGCCGAAAAACTGTTTTTT,CASSLTGTAEKLFF
once,TRBJ2-5,TRBV29-1,-,TGCAGCGTGGAACAGGGATTACAAGAGACCCAGTACTTC,CSVEQGLQETQYF
few,TRBJ2-3,TRBV7-2,-,TGTGCCAGCAGCGCCGGACGTATGGATACGCAGTATTTT,CASSAGRMDTQYF
-,TRBJ2-1,TRBV4-2,-,TGTGCCAGCAGCCAACCCTACAATGAGCAGTTCTTC,CASSQPYNEQFF
-,TRBJ1-5,TRBV2,-,TGTGCCAGCAGTGTCCTTGCAGGGAGACTAAACGGCCGGCCCCAGCATTTT,CASSVLAGRLNGRPQHF
-,TRBJ2-3,TRBV6-5,-,TGTGCCAGCAGACTGAACAGCCTCACGGGAGATACGCAGTATTTT,CASRLNSLTGDTQYF
few,TRBJ2-2,TRBV6-1,-,TGTGCCAGCAGTGAAGCTATAGGAGCCACCGGGGAGCTGTTTTTT,CASSEAIGATGELFF
-,TRBJ1-1,TRBV5-1,-,TGCGCCAGCAGCCCCCTAGGCCCCCTGACTGAAGCTTTCTTT,CASSPLGPLTEAFF
-,TRBJ1-2,TRBV3-1/TRBV3-2,-,TGTGCCAGCAGCCAAGTCGATGGGGGTTATGGCTACACCTTC,CASSQVDGGYGYTF